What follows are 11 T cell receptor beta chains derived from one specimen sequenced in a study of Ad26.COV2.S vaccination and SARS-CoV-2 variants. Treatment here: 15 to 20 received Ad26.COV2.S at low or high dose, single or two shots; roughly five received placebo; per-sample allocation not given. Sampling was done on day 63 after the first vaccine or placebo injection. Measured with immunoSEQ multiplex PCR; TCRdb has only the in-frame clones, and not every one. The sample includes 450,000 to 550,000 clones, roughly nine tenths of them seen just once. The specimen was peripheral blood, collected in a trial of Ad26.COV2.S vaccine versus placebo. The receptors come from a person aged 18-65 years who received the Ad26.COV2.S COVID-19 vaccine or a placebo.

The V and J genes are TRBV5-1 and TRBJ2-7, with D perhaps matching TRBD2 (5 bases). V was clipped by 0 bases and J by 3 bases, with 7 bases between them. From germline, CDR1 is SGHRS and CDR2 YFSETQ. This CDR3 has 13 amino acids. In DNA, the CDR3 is TGCGCCAGCAGCTTGGTCAGCGGCTACGAGCAGTACTTC. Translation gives CASSLVSGYEQYF. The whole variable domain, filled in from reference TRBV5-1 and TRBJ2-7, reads KAGVTQTPRYLIKTRGQQVTLSCSPISGHRSVSWYQQTPGQGLQFLFEYFSETQRNKGNFPGRFSGRQFSNSRSEMNVSTLELGDSALYLCASSLVSGYEQYFGPGTRLTVT.

CDR3 nucleotides: TGCGCCAGCAGCCCGCTACAGGGGAAGTACTATGGCTACACCTTC. This translates into CASSPLQGKYYGYTF. This rearrangement joins TRBV5-1 to TRBJ1-2; TRBD1 matches 7 bases. CDR3 length: 15 residues. The germline V gene has CDR1 SGHRS and CDR2 YFSETQ. Unmatched junction bases numbered 9, after V lost 4 bases and J lost 3 bases.

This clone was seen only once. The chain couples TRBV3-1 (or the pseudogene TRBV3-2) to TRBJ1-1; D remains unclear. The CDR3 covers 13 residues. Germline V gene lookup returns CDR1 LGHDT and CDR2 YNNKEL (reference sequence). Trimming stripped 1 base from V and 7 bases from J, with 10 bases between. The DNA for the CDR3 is TGTGCCAGCAGCCAAGTGGCAGTAGGTGAAGCTTTCTTT. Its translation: CASSQVAVGEAFF.

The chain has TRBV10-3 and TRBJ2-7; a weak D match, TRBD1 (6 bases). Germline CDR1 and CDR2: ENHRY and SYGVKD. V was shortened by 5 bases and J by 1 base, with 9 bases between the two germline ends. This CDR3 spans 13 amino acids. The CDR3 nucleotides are TGTGCCATCAGTACAGGGATTTCCTACGAGCAGTACTTC. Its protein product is CAISTGISYEQYF.

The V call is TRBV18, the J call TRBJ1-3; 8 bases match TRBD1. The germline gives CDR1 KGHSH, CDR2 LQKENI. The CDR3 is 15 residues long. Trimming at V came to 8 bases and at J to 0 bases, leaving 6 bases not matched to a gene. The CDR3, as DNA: TGTGCCAGCACGACAGGGGTCCCCTCTGGAAACACCATATATTTT. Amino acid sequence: CASTTGVPSGNTIYF.

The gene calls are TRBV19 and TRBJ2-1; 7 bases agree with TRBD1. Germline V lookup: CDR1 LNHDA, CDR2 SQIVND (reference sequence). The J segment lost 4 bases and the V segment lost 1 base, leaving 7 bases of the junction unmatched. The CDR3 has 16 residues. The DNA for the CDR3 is TGTGCCAGTAGTATAGGGTACGGGACAGTATACAATGAGCAGTTCTTC. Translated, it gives CASSIGYGTVYNEQFF.

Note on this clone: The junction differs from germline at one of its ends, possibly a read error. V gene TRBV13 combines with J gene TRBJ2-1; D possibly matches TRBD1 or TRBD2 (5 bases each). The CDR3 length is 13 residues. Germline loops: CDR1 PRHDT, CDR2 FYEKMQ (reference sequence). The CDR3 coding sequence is TGTGCCAGCAGCACCCAATCCGGGACCGAGCCGTTCTTC. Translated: CASSTQSGTEPFF.

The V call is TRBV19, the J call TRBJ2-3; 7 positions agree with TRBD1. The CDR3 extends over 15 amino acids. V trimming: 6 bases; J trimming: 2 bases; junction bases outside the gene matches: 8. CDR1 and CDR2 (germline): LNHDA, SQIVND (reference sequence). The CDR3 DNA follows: TGTGCCAGTAGGAACAGGGGATGGGACACAGATACGCAGTATTTT. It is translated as CASRNRGWDTDTQYF.

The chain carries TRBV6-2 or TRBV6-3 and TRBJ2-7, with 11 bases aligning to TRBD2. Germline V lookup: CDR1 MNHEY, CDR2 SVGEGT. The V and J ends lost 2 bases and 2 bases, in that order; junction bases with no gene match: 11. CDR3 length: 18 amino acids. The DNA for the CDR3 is TGTGCCAGCAGTTACCCTTCCCACGGGACTAGCGGAGCCTACGAGCAGTACTTC. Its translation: CASSYPSHGTSGAYEQYF.

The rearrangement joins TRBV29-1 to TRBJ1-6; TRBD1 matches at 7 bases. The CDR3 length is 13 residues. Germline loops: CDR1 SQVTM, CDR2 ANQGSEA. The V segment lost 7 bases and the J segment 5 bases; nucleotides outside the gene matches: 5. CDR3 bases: TGCAGCGCCCGGGACAGAGATAATTCACCCCTCCACTTT. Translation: CSARDRDNSPLHF.

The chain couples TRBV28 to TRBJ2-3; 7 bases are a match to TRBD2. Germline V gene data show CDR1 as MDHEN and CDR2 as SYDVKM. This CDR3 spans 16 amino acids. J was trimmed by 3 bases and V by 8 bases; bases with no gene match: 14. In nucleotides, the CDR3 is TGTGCCAGCCGAGCACCCGGAGTAGCGGGTACAGATACGCAGTATTTT. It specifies CASRAPGVAGTDTQYF.